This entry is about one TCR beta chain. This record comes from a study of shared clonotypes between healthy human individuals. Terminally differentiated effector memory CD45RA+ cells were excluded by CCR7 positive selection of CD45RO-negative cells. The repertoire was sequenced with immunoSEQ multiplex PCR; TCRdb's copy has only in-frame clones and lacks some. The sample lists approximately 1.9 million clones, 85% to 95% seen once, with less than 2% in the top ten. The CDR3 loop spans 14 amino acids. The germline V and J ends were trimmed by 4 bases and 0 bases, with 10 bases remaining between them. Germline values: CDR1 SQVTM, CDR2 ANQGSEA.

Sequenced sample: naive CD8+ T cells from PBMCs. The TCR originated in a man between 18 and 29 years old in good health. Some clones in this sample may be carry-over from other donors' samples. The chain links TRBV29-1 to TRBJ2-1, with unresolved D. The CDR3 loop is CSVGWRSSYNEQFF. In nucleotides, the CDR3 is TGCAGCGTTGGCTGGCGGTCCTCCTACAATGAGCAGTTCTTC.